A selection of T cell receptor beta chains follows, all from one sample in a study of blood T cell repertoires in COVID-19. Produced via immunoSEQ multiplex PCR; TCRdb's table is partial and in-frame only. This sample carries approximately 240,000 clones, about 80% of them seen once, and the ten largest clones take 3% to 3.5%. The sequencing sample was made of peripheral blood. The receptors stem from a woman aged 25-40 years who had recovered from COVID-19. Each CDR3 is given with its conserved first and last residue. D genes are given only for firm matches. Only some rows state a clone size, as once, few, many or a class for expanded clones.

D | J | V | size | CDR3 | DNA
. | TRBJ1-5 | TRBV30 | . | CAWSVRGSSNQPQHF | TGTGCCTGGAGTGTACGAGGCTCTAGCAATCAGCCCCAGCATTTT
TRBD1 | TRBJ2-1 | TRBV19 | . | CASSLSGTGYNEQFF | TGTGCCAGTAGTCTCTCCGGGACAGGATACAATGAGCAGTTCTTC
. | TRBJ2-7 | TRBV6-6 | . | CASSYSVTGPVYEQYF | TGTGCCAGCAGTTACTCGGTGACAGGACCCGTCTACGAGCAGTACTTC
TRBD2 | TRBJ2-7 | TRBV5-1 | . | CASRPGLAGFYEQYF | TGCGCCAGCAGGCCGGGACTAGCGGGATTTTACGAGCAGTACTTC
. | TRBJ1-2 | TRBV19 | . | CASSILAEFYGYTF | TGTGCCAGTAGTATACTTGCGGAGTTCTATGGCTACACCTTC
TRBD1 | TRBJ2-2 | TRBV19 | . | CASSSPGQGTGELFF | TGTGCCAGTAGTAGTCCGGGACAGGGCACCGGGGAGCTGTTTTTT
. | TRBJ1-5 | TRBV28 | . | CASSQGPSRGKPQHF | TGTGCCAGCAGTCAGGGCCCCAGTCGCGGAAAGCCCCAGCATTTT
TRBD1 | TRBJ1-1 | TRBV24-1 | . | CATAGGTEAFF | TGTGCCACCGCAGGGGGCACTGAAGCTTTCTTT
. | TRBJ1-5 | TRBV19 | . | CASSISGASNQPQHF | TGTGCCAGTAGTATTTCAGGGGCTAGCAATCAGCCCCAGCATTTT
. | TRBJ1-5 | TRBV19 | . | CASKGINQPQHF | TGTGCCAGTAAGGGGATTAATCAGCCCCAGCATTTT
. | TRBJ2-7 | TRBV11-2 | . | CASSFDINTSYEQYF | TGTGCCAGCAGCTTCGACATCAACACCAGCTACGAGCAGTACTTC
TRBD1 | TRBJ1-1 | TRBV24-1 | once | CATSGQGDTEAFF | TGTGCCACCAGTGGACAGGGGGACACTGAAGCTTTCTTT
. | TRBJ2-1 | TRBV6-5 | few | CASREGVESYNEQFF | TGTGCCAGCAGAGAGGGGGTGGAGAGCTACAATGAGCAGTTCTTC
TRBD2 | TRBJ2-7 | TRBV28 | . | CASSSPMMGGGGYEQYF | TGTGCCAGCAGTTCCCCTATGATGGGAGGCGGGGGTTACGAGCAGTACTTC
TRBD2 | TRBJ2-7 | TRBV15 | . | CATSIGRALYEQYF | TGTGCCACCAGCATCGGGAGGGCCCTCTACGAGCAGTACTTC
TRBD2 | TRBJ2-3 | TRBV7-3 | . | CASSLGLGGTDTQYF | TGTGCCAGCAGCTTAGGACTAGGTGGCACAGATACGCAGTATTTT
. | TRBJ2-7 | TRBV10-1 | . | CASSEFQGSPHEQYF | TGCGCCAGCAGTGAGTTTCAGGGTAGTCCCCACGAGCAGTACTTC
TRBD1 | TRBJ2-5 | TRBV4-2 | . | CASSQDIRQGGETQYF | TGTGCCAGCAGCCAAGATATTAGACAGGGGGGAGAGACCCAGTACTTC
TRBD2 | TRBJ2-1 | TRBV9 | . | CASAPRREGYNEQFF | TGTGCCAGCGCCCCGAGGCGGGAGGGCTACAATGAGCAGTTCTTC
TRBD2 | TRBJ2-7 | TRBV10-1 | few | CASSERDTPSGVTYEQYF | TGCGCCAGCAGTGAGCGGGACACCCCTAGCGGGGTGACCTACGAGCAGTACTTC
TRBD2 | TRBJ2-7 | TRBV4-1 | . | CASSRASGSYEQYF | TGCGCCAGCAGCCGCGCTAGCGGGAGCTACGAGCAGTACTTC
. | TRBJ2-1 | TRBV27 | . | CASSLSILIYNEQFF | TGTGCCAGCAGTTTATCGATCCTAATATACAATGAGCAGTTCTTC
. | TRBJ2-2 | TRBV6-5 | . | CASSYSGAATGELFF | TGTGCCAGCAGTTACTCGGGGGCGGCCACCGGGGAGCTGTTTTTT
. | TRBJ1-1 | TRBV21-1 | . | CASSKGQKGPMNTEAFF | TGTGCCAGCAGCAAAGGACAAAAGGGGCCAATGAACACTGAAGCTTTCTTT
. | TRBJ1-5 | TRBV23-1 | few | CASSQSPRGNQPQHF | TGCGCCAGCAGTCAATCCCCCAGGGGCAATCAGCCCCAGCATTTT
TRBD2 | TRBJ2-7 | TRBV2 | . | CASRPTSGRRYEQYF | TGTGCCAGCAGGCCCACTAGCGGGAGGCGGTACGAGCAGTACTTC